This is a list of T cell receptor beta chains from one sample in a study of cytomegalovirus exposure and HLA in healthy donors. Assay used: immunoSEQ multiplex PCR; TCRdb lists only in-frame clones, some missing. Among some 330,000 clones listed, about nine tenths were seen once. Sample: PBMCs. Receptors were obtained from a woman between 18 and 30 years old in good health and CMV-seronegative. Both conserved end residues are trimmed from each CDR3.

cdr3_aa: ASSARGLASGTQY
v_call: TRBV7-2
cdr3_length: 13

cdr3_aa: ASSLPGGLADADTQY
v_call: TRBV28
cdr3_length: 15

cdr3_aa: ASSYFQDGEQY
v_call: TRBV6-5
cdr3_length: 11

cdr3_aa: ASSAMGSGTEAF
v_call: TRBV2
cdr3_length: 12

cdr3_aa: ASSSLSLGTEAF
v_call: TRBV9
cdr3_length: 12

cdr3_aa: ASSYSRTDPYGYT
v_call: TRBV6-6
cdr3_length: 13

cdr3_aa: ATSRGQHTDTQY
v_call: TRBV15
cdr3_length: 12

cdr3_aa: ASNPGQAGYEQY
v_call: TRBV6-6
cdr3_length: 12

cdr3_aa: SVEDRRTNNEKLF
v_call: TRBV29-1
cdr3_length: 13

cdr3_aa: SATREKVI
v_call: TRBV20-1
cdr3_length: 8

cdr3_aa: ASSFSMGGPGELF
v_call: TRBV28
cdr3_length: 13

cdr3_aa: ASSFPSRTGAYNEQF
v_call: TRBV28
cdr3_length: 15

cdr3_aa: ASSRGQGGYEQY
v_call: TRBV18
cdr3_length: 12

cdr3_aa: ASSWGGSYEQY
v_call: TRBV28
cdr3_length: 11

cdr3_aa: ASSPRLLSYNEQF
v_call: TRBV4-2
cdr3_length: 13

cdr3_aa: ASSVTGDLVVEQF
v_call: TRBV9
cdr3_length: 13

cdr3_aa: ASSLNFQGSYNEQF
v_call: TRBV7-8
cdr3_length: 14

cdr3_aa: ASSYRQTTSGTGELF
v_call: TRBV7-9
cdr3_length: 15

cdr3_aa: ASTRLKSGRHEQY
v_call: TRBV28
cdr3_length: 13

cdr3_aa: ATKIGSTNTGELF
v_call: TRBV2
cdr3_length: 13

cdr3_aa: ASRALEGAGELF
v_call: TRBV7-9
cdr3_length: 12

cdr3_aa: ASRRADNYGYT
v_call: TRBV5-1
cdr3_length: 11

cdr3_aa: ASSLLESGELF
v_call: TRBV27
cdr3_length: 11

cdr3_aa: ASSHSSGRGSEQF
v_call: TRBV14
cdr3_length: 13

cdr3_aa: ASSVGQVSYNEQF
v_call: TRBV25-1
cdr3_length: 13

cdr3_aa: ASSRPTSSYEQY
v_call: TRBV6-5
cdr3_length: 12

cdr3_aa: ASSWGGSEAF
v_call: TRBV5-6
cdr3_length: 10

cdr3_aa: ASSYAWTGNQPQH
v_call: TRBV6-5
cdr3_length: 13

cdr3_aa: ASSLGRNYGYT
v_call: TRBV28
cdr3_length: 11

cdr3_aa: ASSPGYRGPDEQY
v_call: TRBV18
cdr3_length: 13

cdr3_aa: ASRYSEDQPQH
v_call: TRBV6-5
cdr3_length: 11

cdr3_aa: ASSQEQGNQPQH
v_call: TRBV4-1
cdr3_length: 12

cdr3_aa: ASSLDSFNQPQH
v_call: TRBV28
cdr3_length: 12

cdr3_aa: ASSQESVAGPNWGEQF
v_call: TRBV4-3
cdr3_length: 16

cdr3_aa: ASSEWGDGTENTEAF
v_call: TRBV25-1
cdr3_length: 15

cdr3_aa: ASSYSFQVNQPQH
v_call: TRBV6-5
cdr3_length: 13

cdr3_aa: ASTGLASLELF
v_call: TRBV10-2
cdr3_length: 11

cdr3_aa: ASLEREGSYEQY
v_call: TRBV5-6
cdr3_length: 12

cdr3_aa: ASSHGPGTDTQY
v_call: TRBV4-3
cdr3_length: 12

cdr3_aa: ASSPLGESHGYT
v_call: TRBV27
cdr3_length: 12

cdr3_aa: ASSPYKLAGVDEQY
v_call: TRBV27
cdr3_length: 14

cdr3_aa: ASSFGLNEQF
v_call: TRBV7-9
cdr3_length: 10

cdr3_aa: ASSGPPNEQF
v_call: TRBV5-6
cdr3_length: 10

cdr3_aa: SVEGAGGETQY
v_call: TRBV29-1
cdr3_length: 11